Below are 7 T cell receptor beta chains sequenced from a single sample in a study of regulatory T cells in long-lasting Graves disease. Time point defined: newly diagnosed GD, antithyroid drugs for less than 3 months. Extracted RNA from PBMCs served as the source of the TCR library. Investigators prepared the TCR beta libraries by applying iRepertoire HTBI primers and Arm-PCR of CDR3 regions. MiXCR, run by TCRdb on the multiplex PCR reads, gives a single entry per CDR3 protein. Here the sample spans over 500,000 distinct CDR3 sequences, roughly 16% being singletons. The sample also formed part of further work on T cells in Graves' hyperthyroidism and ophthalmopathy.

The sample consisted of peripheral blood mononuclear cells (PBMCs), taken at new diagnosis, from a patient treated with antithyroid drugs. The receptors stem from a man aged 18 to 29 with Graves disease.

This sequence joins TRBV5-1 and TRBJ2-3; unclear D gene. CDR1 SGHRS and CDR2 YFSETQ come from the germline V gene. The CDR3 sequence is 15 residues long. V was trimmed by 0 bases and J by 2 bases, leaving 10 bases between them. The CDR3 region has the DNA TGCGCCAGCAGCTTGGCTCGGCCATCCACAGATACGCAGTATTTT. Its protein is CASSLARPSTDTQYF.

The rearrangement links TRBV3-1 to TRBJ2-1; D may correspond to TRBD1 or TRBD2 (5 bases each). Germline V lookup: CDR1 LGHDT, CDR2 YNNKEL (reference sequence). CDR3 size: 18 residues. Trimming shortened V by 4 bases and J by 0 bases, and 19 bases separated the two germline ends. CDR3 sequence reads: CASSRGYLDLGSYNEQFF. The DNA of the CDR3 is TGTGCCAGCAGCCGGGGGTATCTGGATCTTGGCTCCTACAATGAGCAGTTCTTC.

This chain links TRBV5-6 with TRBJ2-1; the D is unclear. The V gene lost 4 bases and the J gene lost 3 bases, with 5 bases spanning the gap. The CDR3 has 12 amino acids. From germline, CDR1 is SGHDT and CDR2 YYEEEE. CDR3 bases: TGTGCCAGCAGCCTTATCTACAATGAGCAGTTCTTC. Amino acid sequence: CASSLIYNEQFF.

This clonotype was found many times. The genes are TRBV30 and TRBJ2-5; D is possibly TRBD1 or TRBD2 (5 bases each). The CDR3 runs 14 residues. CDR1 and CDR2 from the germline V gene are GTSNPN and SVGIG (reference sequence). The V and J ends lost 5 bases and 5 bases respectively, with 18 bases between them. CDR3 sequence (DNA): TGTGCCTGGGCCCGGGGCGGCGTGGGGGAGACCCAGTACTTC. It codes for CAWARGGVGETQYF. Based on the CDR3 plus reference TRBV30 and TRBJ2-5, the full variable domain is SQTIHQWPATLVQPVGSPLSLECTVEGTSNPNLYWYRQAAGRGLQLLFYSVGIGQISSEVPQNLSASRPQDRQFILSSKKLLLSDSGFYLCAWARGGVGETQYFGPGTRLLVL.

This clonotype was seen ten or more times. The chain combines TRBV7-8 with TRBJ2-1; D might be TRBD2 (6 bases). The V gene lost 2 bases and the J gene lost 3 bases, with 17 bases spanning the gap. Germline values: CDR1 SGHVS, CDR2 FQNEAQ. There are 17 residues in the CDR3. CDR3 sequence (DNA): TGTGCCAGCAGCTTAATCGGCGGGAATGTCCGCTACAATGAGCAGTTCTTC. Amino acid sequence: CASSLIGGNVRYNEQFF.

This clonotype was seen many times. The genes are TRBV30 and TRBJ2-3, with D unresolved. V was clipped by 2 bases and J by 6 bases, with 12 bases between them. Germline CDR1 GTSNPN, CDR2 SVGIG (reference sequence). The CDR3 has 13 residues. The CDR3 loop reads CAWSSYSADTQYF. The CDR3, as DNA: TGTGCCTGGAGTTCATACAGCGCCGATACGCAGTATTTT.

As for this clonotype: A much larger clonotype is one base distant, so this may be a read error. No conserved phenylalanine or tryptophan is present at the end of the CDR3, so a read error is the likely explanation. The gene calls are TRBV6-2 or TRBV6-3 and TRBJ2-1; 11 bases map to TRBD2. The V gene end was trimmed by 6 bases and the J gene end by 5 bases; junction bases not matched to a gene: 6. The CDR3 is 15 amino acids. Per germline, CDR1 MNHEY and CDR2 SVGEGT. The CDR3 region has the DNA TGTGCCAGCAGGAGACTAGCGGGGATAGACAATGAGCAGTTCCTC. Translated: CASRRLAGIDNEQFL.